This T cell receptor beta chain was identified in a study of long-term antiretroviral therapy in people with HIV. General study points: The clones with expansion before ART were dominant in the repertoire at all time points.

For this clone: Its matching antigen is unknown.

The CDR3 extends over 15 amino acids. The V gene's germline CDR1 is SGHRS and CDR2 YFSETQ. With V trimmed by 4 bases and J by 5 bases, 11 bases remained unmatched. Survey level was the resolution at which the v3.0 immunoSEQ assay ran. The assay was immunoSEQ multiplex PCR, and TCRdb's table has in-frame clones only and misses some. The sample has over 20,000 clones, 80% to 90% seen once. This clonotype was obtained from a man between 18 and 35 years old with HIV. Here the sequenced sample was unsorted PBMCs, taken 0.1 years before starting antiretroviral therapy. This chain uses TRBV5-1 with TRBJ2-5, with 7 bases matching TRBD2. Here the CDR3 reads CASSGIGGEGETQYF. The CDR3 DNA reads TGCGCCAGCAGCGGCATCGGAGGGGAGGGGGAGACCCAGTACTTC.